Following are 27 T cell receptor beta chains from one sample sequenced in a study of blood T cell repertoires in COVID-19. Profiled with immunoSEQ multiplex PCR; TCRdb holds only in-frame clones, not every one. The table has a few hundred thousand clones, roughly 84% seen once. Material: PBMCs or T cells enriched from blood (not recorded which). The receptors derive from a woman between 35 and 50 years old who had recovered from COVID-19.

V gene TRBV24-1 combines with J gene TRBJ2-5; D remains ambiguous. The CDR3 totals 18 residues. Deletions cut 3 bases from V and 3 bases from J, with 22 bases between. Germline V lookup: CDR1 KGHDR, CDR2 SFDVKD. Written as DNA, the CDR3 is TGTGCCACCAGTGATAACACCGGCAGGCAGATAATAAAAGAGACCCAGTACTTC. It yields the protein CATSDNTGRQIIKETQYF.

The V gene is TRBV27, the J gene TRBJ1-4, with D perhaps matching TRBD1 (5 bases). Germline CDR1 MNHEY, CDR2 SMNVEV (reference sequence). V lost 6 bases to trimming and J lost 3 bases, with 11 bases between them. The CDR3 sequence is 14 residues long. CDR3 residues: CASSTGKANEKLFF. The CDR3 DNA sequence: TGTGCCAGCAGCACAGGCAAGGCTAATGAAAAACTGTTTTTT.

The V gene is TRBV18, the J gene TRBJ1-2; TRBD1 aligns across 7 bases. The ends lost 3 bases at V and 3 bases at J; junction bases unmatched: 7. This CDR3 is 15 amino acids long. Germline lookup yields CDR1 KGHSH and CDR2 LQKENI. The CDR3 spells CASSPTGALDYGYTF. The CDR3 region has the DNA TGTGCCAGCTCACCCACAGGGGCGTTAGACTATGGCTACACCTTC.

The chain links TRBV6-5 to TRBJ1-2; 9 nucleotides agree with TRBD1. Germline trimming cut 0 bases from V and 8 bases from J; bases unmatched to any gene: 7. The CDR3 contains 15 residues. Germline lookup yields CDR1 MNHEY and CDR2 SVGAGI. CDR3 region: CASSYSLGQGRGYTF. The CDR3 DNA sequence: TGTGCCAGCAGTTACTCTCTGGGACAGGGAAGGGGCTACACCTTC.

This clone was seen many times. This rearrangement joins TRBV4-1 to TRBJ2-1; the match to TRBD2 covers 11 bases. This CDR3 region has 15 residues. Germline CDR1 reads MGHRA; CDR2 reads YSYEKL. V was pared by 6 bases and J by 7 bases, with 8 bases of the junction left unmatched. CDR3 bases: TGCGCCAGCAGTCCCACTAGCGGGAGCACAAATGAGCAGTTCTTC. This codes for CASSPTSGSTNEQFF.

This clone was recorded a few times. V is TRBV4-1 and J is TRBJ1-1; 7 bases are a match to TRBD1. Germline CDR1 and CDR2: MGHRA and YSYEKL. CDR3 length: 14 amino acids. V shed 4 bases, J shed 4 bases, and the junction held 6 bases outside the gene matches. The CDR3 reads CASSPSPGGTEAFF. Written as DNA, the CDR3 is TGCGCCAGCAGCCCCTCGCCAGGGGGCACTGAAGCTTTCTTT.

CDR3 sequence (DNA): TGCGCCAGCAGCCAAGCGGCAAATTTTAGGGGGACAGATACGCAGTATTTT. Translating gives CASSQAANFRGTDTQYF. V is TRBV4-1 and J is TRBJ2-3; D possibly corresponds to TRBD1 (6 bases). There are 17 residues in the CDR3. The V gene lost 1 base and the J gene lost 3 bases, with 17 bases spanning the gap. Germline V gene lookup returns CDR1 MGHRA and CDR2 YSYEKL.

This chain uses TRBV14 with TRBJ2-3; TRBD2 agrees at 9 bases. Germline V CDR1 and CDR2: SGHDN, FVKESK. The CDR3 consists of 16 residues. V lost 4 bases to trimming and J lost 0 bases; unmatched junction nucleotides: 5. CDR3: CASSRTSADSTDTQYF. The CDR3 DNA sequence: TGTGCCAGCAGCCGGACTAGCGCAGATAGCACAGATACGCAGTATTTT.

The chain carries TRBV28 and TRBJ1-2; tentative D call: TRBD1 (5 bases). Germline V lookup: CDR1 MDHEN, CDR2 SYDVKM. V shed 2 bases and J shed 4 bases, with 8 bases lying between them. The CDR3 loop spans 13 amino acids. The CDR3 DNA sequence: TGTGCCAGCAGTTTACTAGACAGCTATGGCTACACCTTC. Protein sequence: CASSLLDSYGYTF.

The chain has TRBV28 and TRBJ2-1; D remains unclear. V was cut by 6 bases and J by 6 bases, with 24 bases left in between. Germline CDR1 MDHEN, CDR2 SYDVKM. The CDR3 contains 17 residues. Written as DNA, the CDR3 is TGTGCCAGCAGCCGGGTCCCGAGAGTCGCAATTCTCAATGAGCAGTTCTTC. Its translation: CASSRVPRVAILNEQFF.

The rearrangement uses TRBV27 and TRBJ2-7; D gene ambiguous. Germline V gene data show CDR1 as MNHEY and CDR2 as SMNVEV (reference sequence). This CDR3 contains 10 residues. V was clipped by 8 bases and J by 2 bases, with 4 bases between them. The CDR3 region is CASGPYEQYF. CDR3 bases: TGTGCCAGCGGCCCCTACGAGCAGTACTTC.

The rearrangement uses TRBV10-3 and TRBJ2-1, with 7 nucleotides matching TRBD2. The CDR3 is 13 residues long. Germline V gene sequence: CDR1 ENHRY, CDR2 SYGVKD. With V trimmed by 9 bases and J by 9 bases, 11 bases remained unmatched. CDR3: CAILREWASEQFF. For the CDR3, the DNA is TGTGCCATTCTGCGGGAGTGGGCGAGTGAGCAGTTCTTC.

The CDR3 nucleotides read TGTGCCAGCAGCTTAAGGTCTAGCGGGAGGGGAGCCAAAAACATTCAGTACTTC. This gives the protein CASSLRSSGRGAKNIQYF. The chain combines TRBV7-2 with TRBJ2-4; 12 positions match TRBD2. CDR3 length: 18 amino acids. Trimming removed 2 bases from V and 0 bases from J; junction bases left unmatched: 5. Germline V lookup: CDR1 SGHTA, CDR2 FQGNSA.

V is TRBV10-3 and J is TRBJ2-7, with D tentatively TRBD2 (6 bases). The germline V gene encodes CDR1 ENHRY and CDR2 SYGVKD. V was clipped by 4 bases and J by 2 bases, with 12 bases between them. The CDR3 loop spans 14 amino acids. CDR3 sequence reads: CAISVSGAPYEQYV. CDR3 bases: TGTGCCATCAGTGTTAGCGGCGCCCCCTACGAGCAGTACGTC.

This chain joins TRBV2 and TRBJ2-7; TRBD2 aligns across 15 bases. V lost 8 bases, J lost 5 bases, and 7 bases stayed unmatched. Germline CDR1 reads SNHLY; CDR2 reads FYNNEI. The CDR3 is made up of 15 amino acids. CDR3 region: CASGGLAGGYDEQYF. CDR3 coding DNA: TGTGCCAGCGGCGGACTAGCGGGAGGGTACGACGAGCAGTACTTC.

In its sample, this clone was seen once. The chain's CDR3 is CASSHTRLAGNTGELFF. The CDR3 DNA reads TGCGCCAGCAGCCACACCCGACTAGCGGGGAACACCGGGGAGCTGTTTTTT. The V gene is TRBV4-1, the J gene TRBJ2-2; 10 bases are a match to TRBD2. Trimming took 3 bases from V and 1 from J; bases not matched to a gene: 5. Germline values: CDR1 MGHRA, CDR2 YSYEKL. CDR3 length equals 17 residues.

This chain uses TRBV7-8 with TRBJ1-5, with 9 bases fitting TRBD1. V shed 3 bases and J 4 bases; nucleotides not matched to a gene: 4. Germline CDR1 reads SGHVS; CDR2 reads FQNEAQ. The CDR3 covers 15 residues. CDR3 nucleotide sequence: TGTGCCAGCAGCTTTGACAGGGGGTCTAATCAGCCCCAGCATTTT. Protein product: CASSFDRGSNQPQHF.

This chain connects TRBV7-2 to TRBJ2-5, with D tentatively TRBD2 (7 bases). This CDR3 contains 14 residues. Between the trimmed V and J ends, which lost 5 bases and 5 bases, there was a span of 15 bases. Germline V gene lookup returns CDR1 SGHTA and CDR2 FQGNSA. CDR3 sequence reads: CASSPGAGAETQYF. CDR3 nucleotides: TGTGCCAGCAGCCCAGGGGCGGGAGCTGAGACCCAGTACTTC.

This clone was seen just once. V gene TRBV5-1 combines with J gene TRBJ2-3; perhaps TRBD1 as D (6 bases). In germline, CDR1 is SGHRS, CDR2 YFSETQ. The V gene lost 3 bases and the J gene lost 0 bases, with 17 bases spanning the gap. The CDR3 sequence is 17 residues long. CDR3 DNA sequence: TGCGCCAGCAGCTACCCAGGGGTCTTTCCTAGCACAGATACGCAGTATTTT. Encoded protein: CASSYPGVFPSTDTQYF.

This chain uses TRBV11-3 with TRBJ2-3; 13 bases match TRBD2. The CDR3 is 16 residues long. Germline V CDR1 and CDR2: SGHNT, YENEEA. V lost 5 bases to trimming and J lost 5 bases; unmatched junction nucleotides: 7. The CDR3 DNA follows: TGTGCCAGCAGCCCAGGACTAGCGGGAGAGGTAGATACGCAGTATTTT. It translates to CASSPGLAGEVDTQYF. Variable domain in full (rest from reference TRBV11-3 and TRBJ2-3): EAGVVQSPRYKIIEKKQPVAFWCNPISGHNTLYWYLQNLGQGPELLIRYENEEAVDDSQLPKDRFSAERLKGVDSTLKIQPAELGDSAVYLCASSPGLAGEVDTQYFGPGTRLTVL.

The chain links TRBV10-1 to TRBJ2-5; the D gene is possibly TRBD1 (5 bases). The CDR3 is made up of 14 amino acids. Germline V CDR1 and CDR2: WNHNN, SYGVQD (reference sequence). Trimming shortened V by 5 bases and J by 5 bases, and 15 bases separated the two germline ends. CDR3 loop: CASSSKGARETQYF. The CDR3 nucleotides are TGCGCCAGCAGTAGCAAAGGGGCTCGGGAGACCCAGTACTTC.

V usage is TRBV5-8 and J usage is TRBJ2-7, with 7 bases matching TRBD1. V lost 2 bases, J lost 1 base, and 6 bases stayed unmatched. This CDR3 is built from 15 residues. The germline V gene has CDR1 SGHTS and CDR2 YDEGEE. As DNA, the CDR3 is TGTGCCAGCAGCTTCTTTTCGGGACAGTCCTACGAGCAGTACTTC. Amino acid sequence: CASSFFSGQSYEQYF.

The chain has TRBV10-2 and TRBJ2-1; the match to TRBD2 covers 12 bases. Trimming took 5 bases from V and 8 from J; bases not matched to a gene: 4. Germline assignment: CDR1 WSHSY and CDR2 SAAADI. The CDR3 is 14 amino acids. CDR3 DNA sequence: TGCGCCAGCAGTTCTAGCGGGAGGGCCTATGAGCAGTTCTTC. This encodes CASSSSGRAYEQFF.

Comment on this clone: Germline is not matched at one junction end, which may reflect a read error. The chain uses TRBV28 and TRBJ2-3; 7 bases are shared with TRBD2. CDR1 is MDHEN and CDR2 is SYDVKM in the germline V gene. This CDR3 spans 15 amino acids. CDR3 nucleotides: TGTGCCAGCCGTTTATATCTACTAGCGTCAGATACGCAGTATTTT. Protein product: CASRLYLLASDTQYF. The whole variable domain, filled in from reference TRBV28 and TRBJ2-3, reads DVKVTQSSRYLVKRTGEKVFLECVQDMDHENMFWYRQDPGLGLRLIYFSYDVKMKEKGDIPEGYSVSREKKERFSLILESASTNQTSMYLCASRLYLLASDTQYFGPGTRLTVL.

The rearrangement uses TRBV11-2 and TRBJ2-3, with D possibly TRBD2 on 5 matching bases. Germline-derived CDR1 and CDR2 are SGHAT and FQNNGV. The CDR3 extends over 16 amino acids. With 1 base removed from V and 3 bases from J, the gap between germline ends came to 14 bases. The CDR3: CASSLVVPSGTDTQYF. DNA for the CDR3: TGTGCCAGCAGCTTAGTTGTCCCCAGCGGAACAGATACGCAGTATTTT.

The DNA for the CDR3 is TGTGCCAGCAGCTGGACTCCGGAGACCCAGTACTTC. It is translated as CASSWTPETQYF. The V and J genes are TRBV11-2 and TRBJ2-5, with D perhaps matching TRBD2 (5 bases). Per the germline V gene, CDR1 is SGHAT and CDR2 is FQNNGV. This CDR3 comprises 12 residues. V was pared by 4 bases and J by 5 bases, with 8 bases between.

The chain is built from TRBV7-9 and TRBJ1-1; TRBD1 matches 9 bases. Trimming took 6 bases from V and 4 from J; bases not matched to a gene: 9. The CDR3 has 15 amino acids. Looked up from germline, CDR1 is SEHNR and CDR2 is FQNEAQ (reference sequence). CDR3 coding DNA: TGTGCCAGCAGAGCTTACTCACAGGGGGCCACTGAAGCTTTCTTT. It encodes CASRAYSQGATEAFF.